This T cell receptor beta chain was identified during a study of response to subunit inactivated influenza vaccine. This CDR3 has 16 amino acids. Losses at the gene ends were 6 bases for V and 1 base for J; bases not matched to a gene: 9. Per germline, CDR1 MGHDK and CDR2 SYGVNS. A remark on this clonotype: Its antigen is still unknown.

Each CDR3 protein is one row after TCRdb ran MiXCR on the RT-PCR reads. In the table there are under 950,000 distinct CDR3 sequences, around 20% of which are singletons. Study outcomes and limitations: The authors proposed limited new T cell recruitment per seasonal influenza vaccination.

This receptor was identified in a man aged 50 to 59 who received an inactivated influenza vaccine. The chain uses TRBV25-1 and TRBJ1-1, with 9 bases aligning to TRBD1. Sequenced here: PBMCs from blood, sampled 5 to 6 days after vaccination. This CDR3 is CASRSSWTGENTEAFF. CDR3 DNA sequence: TGTGCCAGCAGATCTTCCTGGACAGGGGAGAACACTGAAGCTTTCTTT. Combining the CDR3 with reference TRBV25-1 and TRBJ1-1 gives the whole variable domain EADIYQTPRYLVIGTGKKITLECSQTMGHDKMYWYQQDPGMELHLIHYSYGVNSTEKGDLSSESTVSRIRTEHFPLTLESARPSHTSQYLCASRSSWTGENTEAFFGQGTRLTVV.